Below are 24 T cell receptor beta chains sequenced from a single sample in a study of beta chain features in type 1 diabetes. Expressed TCRB transcripts were sequenced, since all the RNA that had been isolated was reverse transcribed. Method: immunoSEQ multiplex PCR; TCRdb's copy keeps in-frame clones and lacks some. The sample has under 200,000 clones, 7.5% to 9.5% seen once; the top ten hold around 0.56%. Notes on the study in general: All four CD4+ subsets from Type 1 diabetes patients carried moderately but significantly shorter TCRB CDR3s.

Their antigen targets remain unknown. The sequencing sample was made of central memory CD4+ T cells from blood. These receptors originate from a woman under 30 with type 1 diabetes.

The V call is TRBV6-5, the J call TRBJ1-1; D unresolved. This CDR3 contains 13 residues. Trimming took 0 bases from V and 5 from J, leaving 7 bases between them. Germline CDR1 reads MNHEY; CDR2 reads SVGAGI. The DNA for the CDR3 is TGTGCCAGCAGTTACTCGTACTTGACTGAAGCTTTCTTT. It is translated as CASSYSYLTEAFF.

This clone showed up just a few times. The rearrangement uses TRBV7-2 and TRBJ1-3; D ambiguous. Deletions cut 5 bases from V and 4 bases from J, with 12 bases between. This CDR3 region has 14 residues. Germline assignment: CDR1 SGHTA and CDR2 FQGNSA. The CDR3 loop is CASSPTAVGNTIYF. In DNA, the CDR3 is TGTGCCAGCAGCCCTACGGCGGTGGGAAACACCATATATTTT.

This clone occurred a few times. The rearrangement links TRBV15 to TRBJ1-1; no definite D call. The germline gives CDR1 LNHNV, CDR2 YYDKDF (reference sequence). The V gene lost 2 bases and the J gene lost 1 base, with 11 bases spanning the gap. This CDR3 has 15 residues. This CDR3 is CATSRPGRGNTEAFF. CDR3 nucleotide sequence: TGTGCCACCAGCAGACCCGGACGGGGGAACACTGAAGCTTTCTTT.

This clone was detected a few times. V and J are TRBV7-9 and TRBJ2-5; tentative D call: TRBD2 (5 bases). This CDR3 has 13 amino acids. Trimming took 1 base from V and 4 from J, leaving 7 bases between them. Per the germline V gene, CDR1 is SEHNR and CDR2 is FQNEAQ (reference sequence). For the CDR3, the DNA is TGTGCCAGCAGCTTAGGCAGCGGAGAGACCCAGTACTTC. As protein: CASSLGSGETQYF. The full variable domain, with the rest looked up from reference TRBV7-9 and TRBJ2-5, is DTGVSQNPRHKITKRGQNVTFRCDPISEHNRLYWYRQTLGQGPEFLTYFQNEAQLEKSRLLSDRFSAERPKGSFSTLEIQRTEQGDSAMYLCASSLGSGETQYFGPGTRLLVL.

J is TRBJ2-3 and V is TRBV7-9; 9 nucleotides line up with TRBD2. CDR1 and CDR2 from the germline V gene are SEHNR and FQNEAQ (reference sequence). This CDR3 contains 16 residues. Trimming cost V 5 bases and J 4 bases; bases outside gene matches: 10. The CDR3 sequence: CASSPLAGWGADTQYF. Written as DNA, the CDR3 is TGTGCCAGCAGCCCTCTAGCGGGGTGGGGTGCAGATACGCAGTATTTT. Together with reference TRBV7-9 and TRBJ2-3, the CDR3 gives the full variable domain: DTGVSQNPRHKITKRGQNVTFRCDPISEHNRLYWYRQTLGQGPEFLTYFQNEAQLEKSRLLSDRFSAERPKGSFSTLEIQRTEQGDSAMYLCASSPLAGWGADTQYFGPGTRLTVL.

The genes are TRBV6-5 and TRBJ1-2; D gene unclear. Germline V gene lookup returns CDR1 MNHEY and CDR2 SVGAGI. V was pared by 0 bases and J by 4 bases, with 12 bases between. CDR3 size: 15 residues. CDR3 residues: CASSYSVNSGYGYTF. The CDR3 region has the DNA TGTGCCAGCAGTTACTCGGTTAACAGTGGCTATGGCTACACCTTC.

This clone was detected a few times. The chain is built from TRBV10-3 and TRBJ2-5; TRBD1 matches 10 bases. The CDR3 contains 15 residues. V trimming: 6 bases; J trimming: 4 bases; junction bases outside the gene matches: 8. Germline CDR1 reads ENHRY; CDR2 reads SYGVKD. The CDR3 spells CAISPGQGGLETQYF. The CDR3, as DNA: TGTGCCATCAGCCCCGGACAGGGGGGACTAGAGACCCAGTACTTC.

The V and J genes are TRBV6-6 and TRBJ2-7; D is undetermined. Germline CDR1 is MNHNY and CDR2 is SVGAGI (reference sequence). The CDR3 spans 14 residues. The ends were cut back, 7 bases at V and 6 bases at J, with 19 bases in the middle. DNA for the CDR3: TGTGCCAGCACCCTCTACGTTCTAGGTGGCGAGCAGTACTTC. As protein: CASTLYVLGGEQYF.

J is TRBJ1-5 and V is TRBV15; TRBD1 is a possible D gene (5 bases). The CDR3 spans 16 residues. Germline CDR1 is LNHNV and CDR2 is YYDKDF (reference sequence). V was clipped by 0 bases and J by 5 bases, with 14 bases between them. The CDR3 sequence is CATSRDLFQGDQPQHF. The CDR3 DNA is TGTGCCACCAGCAGAGATCTTTTTCAAGGGGATCAGCCCCAGCATTTT.

Only a few counts were recorded for this clone. The V gene is TRBV7-9, the J gene TRBJ1-2; D uncertain. Trimming took 5 bases from V and 2 from J, leaving 12 bases between them. CDR1 is SEHNR and CDR2 is FQNEAQ in the germline V gene (reference sequence). The CDR3 is 14 amino acids. The DNA for the CDR3 is TGTGCCAGCAGCGTGACCCTAGAGAACTATGGCTACACCTTC. It is translated as CASSVTLENYGYTF.

This clone turned up a few times. V gene TRBV19 combines with J gene TRBJ2-7; 9 bases are a match to TRBD1. The V and J ends lost 9 bases and 3 bases, in that order; junction bases with no gene match: 9. The CDR3 runs 14 residues. Per the germline V gene, CDR1 is LNHDA and CDR2 is SQIVND (reference sequence). CDR3 bases: TGTGCCAGCACAAACAGGGGGCAGAGCTACGAGCAGTACTTC. This translates into CASTNRGQSYEQYF.

This chain joins TRBV7-9 and TRBJ1-6, with 9 bases identical to TRBD1. The CDR3 consists of 14 residues. V shed 8 bases and J 9 bases; nucleotides not matched to a gene: 8. CDR1 and CDR2 (germline): SEHNR, FQNEAQ (reference sequence). The CDR3 is CASHSGTGLSPLHF. CDR3 DNA sequence: TGTGCCAGCCACTCCGGGACAGGGCTTTCACCCCTCCACTTT.

The genes are TRBV30 and TRBJ2-3; 7 nucleotides line up with TRBD1. The CDR3 totals 18 residues. From germline, CDR1 is GTSNPN and CDR2 SVGIG (reference sequence). Trimming cost V 3 bases and J 0 bases; bases outside gene matches: 15. CDR3 sequence (DNA): TGTGCCTGGAGGAGGGGGCTACGCCAATCCTCTAGCACAGATACGCAGTATTTT. Translating gives CAWRRGLRQSSSTDTQYF. The whole variable domain, remainder taken from reference TRBV30 and TRBJ2-3, is SQTIHQWPATLVQPVGSPLSLECTVEGTSNPNLYWYRQAAGRGLQLLFYSVGIGQISSEVPQNLSASRPQDRQFILSSKKLLLSDSGFYLCAWRRGLRQSSSTDTQYFGPGTRLTVL.

This rearrangement joins TRBV11-2 to TRBJ2-7; 9 positions agree with TRBD2. CDR1 and CDR2 (germline): SGHAT, FQNNGV. CDR3 length: 15 amino acids. J gave up 4 bases and V 2 bases, and 6 bases lay outside the gene matches. CDR3 region: CASSLYRLAEYEQYF. In DNA form, the CDR3 reads TGTGCCAGCAGCTTATACCGACTAGCGGAGTACGAGCAGTACTTC. Combining the CDR3 with reference TRBV11-2 and TRBJ2-7 gives the whole variable domain EAGVAQSPRYKIIEKRQSVAFWCNPISGHATLYWYQQILGQGPKLLIQFQNNGVVDDSQLPKDRFSAERLKGVDSTLKIQPAKLEDSAVYLCASSLYRLAEYEQYFGPGTRLTVT.

This clone has a count of ten or more. The V gene is TRBV23-1, the J gene TRBJ2-7; possibly TRBD2 for D (5 bases). TRBV23-1 is designated an ORF whose function remains uncertain. This CDR3 is built from 15 residues. V lost 0 bases to trimming and J lost 0 bases, with 9 bases between them. This chain's CDR3 is CASSQSRAGSYEQYF. CDR3 DNA: TGCGCCAGCAGTCAATCTCGGGCGGGCTCCTACGAGCAGTACTTC.

This clone was observed a few times. The V gene is TRBV2, the J gene TRBJ2-1, with TRBD2 as a possible D gene (5 bases). The CDR3 length is 14 residues. Per germline, CDR1 SNHLY and CDR2 FYNNEI. V was shortened by 5 bases and J by 9 bases, with 17 bases between the two germline ends. DNA for the CDR3: TGTGCCAGCAGTCCACGGACTGGTGGAGGTGAGCAGTTCTTC. The encoded protein is CASSPRTGGGEQFF.

This clone was detected only a few times. The CDR3 DNA reads TGTGCCAGCAGTGAAACCCGGACAGCCCGAAACACCATATATTTT. Amino acids: CASSETRTARNTIYF. The chain recombines TRBV2 with TRBJ1-3; perhaps TRBD1 as D (6 bases). The CDR3 contains 15 residues. Germline V CDR1 and CDR2: SNHLY, FYNNEI. V lost 2 bases and J 5 bases, leaving 13 bases between the germline ends.

The chain employs TRBV2 and TRBJ2-5; the match to TRBD2 covers 8 bases. Germline V gene sequence: CDR1 SNHLY, CDR2 FYNNEI. V lost 4 bases and J lost 5; bases outside the gene matches: 9. The CDR3 has 15 amino acids. CDR3 protein: CASSVCGGRGETQYF. Written as DNA, the CDR3 is TGTGCCAGCAGTGTGTGCGGGGGGCGAGGGGAGACCCAGTACTTC. Filled out from reference TRBV2 and TRBJ2-5, the complete variable domain reads EPEVTQTPSHQVTQMGQEVILRCVPISNHLYFYWYRQILGQKVEFLVSFYNNEISEKSEIFDDQFSVERPDGSNFTLKIRSTKLEDSAMYFCASSVCGGRGETQYFGPGTRLLVL.

This clone was observed at least ten times. J is TRBJ2-3 and V is TRBV7-2; D unclear. The V end was cut by 5 bases, the J end by 4 bases, with 7 bases between. The CDR3 loop spans 12 amino acids. Germline assignment: CDR1 SGHTA and CDR2 FQGNSA. The CDR3: CASSPYADTQYF. In DNA form, the CDR3 reads TGTGCCAGCAGCCCGTATGCAGATACGCAGTATTTT. Drawing the rest from reference TRBV7-2 and TRBJ2-3, the complete variable domain is GAGVSQSPSNKVTEKGKDVELRCDPISGHTALYWYRQSLGQGLEFLIYFQGNSAPDKSGLPSDRFSAERTGGSVSTLTIQRTQQEDSAVYLCASSPYADTQYFGPGTRLTVL.

The V and J genes are TRBV9 and TRBJ1-4, with TRBD1 matching over 11 bases. Per the germline V gene, CDR1 is SGDLS and CDR2 is YYNGEE. This CDR3 has 15 amino acids. With V trimmed by 4 bases and J by 7 bases, 6 bases remained unmatched. CDR3 in amino acids: CASSPSGTGGEKLFF. CDR3 in DNA: TGTGCCAGCAGCCCCTCCGGGACAGGGGGTGAAAAACTGTTTTTT.

The chain combines TRBV5-1 with TRBJ2-3; D ambiguous. The germline CDR1 and CDR2 sequences are SGHRS and YFSETQ. V lost 2 bases, J lost 1 base, and 11 bases lay in between. The length of the CDR3 is 15 residues. The chain's CDR3 is CASSLTPTGTDTQYF. The CDR3 DNA reads as TGCGCCAGCAGCTTAACCCCAACGGGCACAGATACGCAGTATTTT. The variable domain in full, completed from reference TRBV5-1 and TRBJ2-3, reads KAGVTQTPRYLIKTRGQQVTLSCSPISGHRSVSWYQQTPGQGLQFLFEYFSETQRNKGNFPGRFSGRQFSNSRSEMNVSTLELGDSALYLCASSLTPTGTDTQYFGPGTRLTVL.

This clone was detected only a few times. The chain employs TRBV2 and TRBJ1-2; 11 positions agree with TRBD1. Trimming removed 6 bases from V and 7 bases from J; junction bases left unmatched: 7. Germline assignment: CDR1 SNHLY and CDR2 FYNNEI. This CDR3 spans 14 amino acids. The CDR3 reads CASRVGQGAGGYTF. CDR3 DNA: TGTGCCAGCAGGGTCGGACAGGGGGCGGGTGGCTACACCTTC. Full variable domain (outside the CDR3, taken from reference TRBV2 and TRBJ1-2): EPEVTQTPSHQVTQMGQEVILRCVPISNHLYFYWYRQILGQKVEFLVSFYNNEISEKSEIFDDQFSVERPDGSNFTLKIRSTKLEDSAMYFCASRVGQGAGGYTFGSGTRLTVV.

This clone was picked up a small number of times. The chain uses TRBV7-9 and TRBJ2-7; 8 nucleotides line up with TRBD2. J gave up 6 bases and V 3 bases, and 4 bases lay outside the gene matches. This CDR3 has 13 residues. Germline V gene data show CDR1 as SEHNR and CDR2 as FQNEAQ (reference sequence). Here the CDR3 reads CASSFLGGGEQYF. The CDR3 region has the DNA TGTGCCAGCAGCTTCCTCGGGGGGGGCGAGCAGTACTTC.

This chain joins TRBV30 and TRBJ2-3; possible D gene TRBD2, 6 bases. Germline CDR1 and CDR2: GTSNPN and SVGIG (reference sequence). The CDR3 spans 15 residues. V was cut by 4 bases and J by 3 bases, with 17 bases left in between. CDR3 coding DNA: TGTGCCTGGACTCTACTTGGGGGGTCGACAGATACGCAGTATTTT. Its translation: CAWTLLGGSTDTQYF.